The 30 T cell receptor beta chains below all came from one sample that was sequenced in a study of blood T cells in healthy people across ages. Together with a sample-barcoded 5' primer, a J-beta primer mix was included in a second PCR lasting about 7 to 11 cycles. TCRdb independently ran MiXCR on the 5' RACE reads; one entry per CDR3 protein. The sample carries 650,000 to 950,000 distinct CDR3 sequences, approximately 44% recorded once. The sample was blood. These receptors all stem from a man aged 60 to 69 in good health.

The CDR3 sequence is CSAPAGLAGGRVIQYF. The DNA for the CDR3 is TGCAGTGCCCCAGCGGGACTAGCGGGGGGGCGGGTCATTCAGTACTTC. The chain employs TRBV20-1 and TRBJ2-4; 16 bases match TRBD2. Losses at the gene ends were 6 bases for V and 9 bases for J; bases not matched to a gene: 11. CDR3 size: 16 residues. Germline V gene data show CDR1 as DFQATT and CDR2 as SNEGSKA (reference sequence).

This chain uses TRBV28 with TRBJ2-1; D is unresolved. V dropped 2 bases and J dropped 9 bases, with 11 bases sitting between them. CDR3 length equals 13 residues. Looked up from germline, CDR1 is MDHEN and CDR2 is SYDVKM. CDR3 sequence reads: CASSLDWFREQFF. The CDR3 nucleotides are TGTGCCAGCAGTTTAGATTGGTTCCGTGAGCAGTTCTTC. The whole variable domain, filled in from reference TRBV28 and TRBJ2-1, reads DVKVTQSSRYLVKRTGEKVFLECVQDMDHENMFWYRQDPGLGLRLIYFSYDVKMKEKGDIPEGYSVSREKKERFSLILESASTNQTSMYLCASSLDWFREQFFGPGTRLTVL.

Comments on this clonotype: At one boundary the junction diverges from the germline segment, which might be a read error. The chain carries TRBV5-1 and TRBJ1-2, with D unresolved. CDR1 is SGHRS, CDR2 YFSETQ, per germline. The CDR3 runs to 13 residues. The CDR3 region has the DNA TGCGTCAGCAGTGCAGAAGCTAACTATGGCTACACCTTC. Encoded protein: CVSSAEANYGYTF. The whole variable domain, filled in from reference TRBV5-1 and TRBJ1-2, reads KAGVTQTPRYLIKTRGQQVTLSCSPISGHRSVSWYQQTPGQGLQFLFEYFSETQRNKGNFPGRFSGRQFSNSRSEMNVSTLELGDSALYLCVSSAEANYGYTFGSGTRLTVV.

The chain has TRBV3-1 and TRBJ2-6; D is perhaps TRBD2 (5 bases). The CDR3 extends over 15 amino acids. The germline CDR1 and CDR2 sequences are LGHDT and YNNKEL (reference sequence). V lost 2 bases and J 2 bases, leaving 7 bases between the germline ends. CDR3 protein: CASSQRGTGANVLTF. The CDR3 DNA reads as TGTGCCAGCAGCCAAAGAGGGACTGGGGCCAACGTCCTGACTTTC.

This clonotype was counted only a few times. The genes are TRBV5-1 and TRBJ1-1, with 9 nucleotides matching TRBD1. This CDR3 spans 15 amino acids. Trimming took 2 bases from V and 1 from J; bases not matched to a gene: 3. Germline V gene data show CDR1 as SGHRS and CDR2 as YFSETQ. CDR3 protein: CASSLGTGRNTEAFF. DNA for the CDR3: TGCGCCAGCAGCTTAGGGACAGGGAGGAACACTGAAGCTTTCTTT.

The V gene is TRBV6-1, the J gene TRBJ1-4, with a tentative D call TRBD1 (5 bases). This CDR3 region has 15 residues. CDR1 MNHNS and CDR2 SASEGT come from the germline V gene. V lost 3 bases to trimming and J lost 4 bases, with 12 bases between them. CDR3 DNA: TGTGCCAGCAGTGATTCGGGGCTACTTAATGAAAAACTGTTTTTT. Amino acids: CASSDSGLLNEKLFF.

Here the CDR3 reads CASRLQRQGSNNQPQHF. CDR3 DNA sequence: TGTGCCAGCAGATTACAACGACAGGGATCCAACAATCAGCCCCAGCATTTT. V and J are TRBV12-3 or TRBV12-4 and TRBJ1-5, with TRBD1 identical over 7 bases. The V segment lost 6 bases and the J segment 3 bases; nucleotides outside the gene matches: 14. The CDR3 covers 17 residues.

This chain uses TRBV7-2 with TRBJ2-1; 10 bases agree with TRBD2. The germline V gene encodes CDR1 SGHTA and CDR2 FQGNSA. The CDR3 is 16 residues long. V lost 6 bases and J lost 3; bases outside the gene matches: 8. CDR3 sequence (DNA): TGTGCCAGCAGTTACCGGGCTAGCGGGGGCTACAATGAGCAGTTCTTC. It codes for CASSYRASGGYNEQFF.

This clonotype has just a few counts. As DNA, the CDR3 is TGTGCCAGCTCACCGGACAGCAACCAAGAGACCCAGTACTTC. It yields the protein CASSPDSNQETQYF. The chain has TRBV18 and TRBJ2-5; tentative D call: TRBD1 (6 bases). Trimming shortened V by 3 bases and J by 0 bases, and 8 bases separated the two germline ends. This CDR3 is built from 14 residues. Germline V CDR1 and CDR2: KGHSH, LQKENI.

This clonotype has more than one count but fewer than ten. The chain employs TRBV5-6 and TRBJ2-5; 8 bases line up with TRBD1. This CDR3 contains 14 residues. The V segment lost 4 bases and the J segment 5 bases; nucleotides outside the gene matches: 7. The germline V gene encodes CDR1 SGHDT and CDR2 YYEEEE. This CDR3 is CASSVQGVGETQYF. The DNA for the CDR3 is TGTGCCAGCAGCGTACAGGGGGTTGGGGAGACCCAGTACTTC. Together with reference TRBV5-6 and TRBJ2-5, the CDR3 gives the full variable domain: DAGVTQSPTHLIKTRGQQVTLRCSPKSGHDTVSWYQQALGQGPQFIFQYYEEEERQRGNFPDRFSGHQFPNYSSELNVNALLLGDSALYLCASSVQGVGETQYFGPGTRLLVL.

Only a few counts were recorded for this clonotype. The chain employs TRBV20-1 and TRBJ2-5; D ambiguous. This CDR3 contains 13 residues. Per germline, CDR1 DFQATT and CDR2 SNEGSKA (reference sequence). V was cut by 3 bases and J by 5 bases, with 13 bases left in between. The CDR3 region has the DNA TGCAGTGCTAGTCCCCAGGCTGGGGAGACCCAGTACTTC. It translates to CSASPQAGETQYF.

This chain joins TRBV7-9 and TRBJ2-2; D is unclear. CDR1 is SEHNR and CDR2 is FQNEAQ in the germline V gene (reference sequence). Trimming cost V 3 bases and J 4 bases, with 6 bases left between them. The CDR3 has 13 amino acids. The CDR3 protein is CASSFYSTGELFF. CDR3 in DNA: TGTGCCAGCAGCTTCTACAGCACCGGGGAGCTGTTTTTT.

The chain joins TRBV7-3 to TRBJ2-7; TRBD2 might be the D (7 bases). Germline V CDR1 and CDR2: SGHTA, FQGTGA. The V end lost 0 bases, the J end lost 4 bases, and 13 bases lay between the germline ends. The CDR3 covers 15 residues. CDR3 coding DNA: TGTGCCAGCAGCTTAACAGGAGGGGGGGGATACGAGCAGTACTTC. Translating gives CASSLTGGGGYEQYF.

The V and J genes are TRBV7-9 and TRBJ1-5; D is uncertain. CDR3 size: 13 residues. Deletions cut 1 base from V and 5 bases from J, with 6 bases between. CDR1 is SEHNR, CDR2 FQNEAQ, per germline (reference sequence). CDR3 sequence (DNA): TGTGCCAGCAGCTTAGAACCCGATCAGCCCCAGCATTTT. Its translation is CASSLEPDQPQHF.

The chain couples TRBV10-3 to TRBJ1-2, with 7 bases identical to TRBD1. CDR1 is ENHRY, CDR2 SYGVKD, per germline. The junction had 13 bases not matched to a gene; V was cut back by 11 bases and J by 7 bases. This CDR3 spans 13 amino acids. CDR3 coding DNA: TGTGCCTTGTCGGAACCGGGACAGTTTGGCTACACCTTC. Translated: CALSEPGQFGYTF.

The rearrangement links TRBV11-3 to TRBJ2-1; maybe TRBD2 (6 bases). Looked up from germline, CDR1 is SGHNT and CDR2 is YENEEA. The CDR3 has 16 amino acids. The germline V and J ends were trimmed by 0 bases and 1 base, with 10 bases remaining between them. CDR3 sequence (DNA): TGTGCCAGCAGCTTAGAGGGGGGTGAGTCCTACAATGAGCAGTTCTTC. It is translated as CASSLEGGESYNEQFF.

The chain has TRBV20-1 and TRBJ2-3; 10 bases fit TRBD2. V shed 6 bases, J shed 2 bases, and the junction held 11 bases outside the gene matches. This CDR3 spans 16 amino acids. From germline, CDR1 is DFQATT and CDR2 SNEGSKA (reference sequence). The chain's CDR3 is CSAGGGLASLTDTQYF. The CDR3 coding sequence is TGCAGTGCAGGGGGGGGACTAGCGTCTCTCACAGATACGCAGTATTTT.

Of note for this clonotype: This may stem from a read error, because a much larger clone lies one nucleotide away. CDR3 nucleotides: TGCGCCAGCAGCTTCGGACAGGGGGTAGGCACAGATACGCAGTATTTT. It translates to CASSFGQGVGTDTQYF. The V and J genes are TRBV5-1 and TRBJ2-3, with 10 bases that match TRBD1. The V segment lost 2 bases and the J segment 1 base; nucleotides outside the gene matches: 4. Germline V gene sequence: CDR1 SGHRS, CDR2 YFSETQ. The CDR3 has 16 residues.

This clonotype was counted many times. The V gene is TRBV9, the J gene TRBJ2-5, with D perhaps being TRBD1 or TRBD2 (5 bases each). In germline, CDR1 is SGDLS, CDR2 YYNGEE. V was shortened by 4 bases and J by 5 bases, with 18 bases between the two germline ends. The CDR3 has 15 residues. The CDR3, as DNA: TGTGCCAGCAGCACTGGGACCAATAGTGGGGAGACCCAGTACTTC. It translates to CASSTGTNSGETQYF.

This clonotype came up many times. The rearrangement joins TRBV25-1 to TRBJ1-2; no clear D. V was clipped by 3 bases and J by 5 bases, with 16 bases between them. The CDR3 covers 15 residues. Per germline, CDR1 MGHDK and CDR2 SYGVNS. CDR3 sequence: CASSDNSLHTYGYTF. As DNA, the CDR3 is TGTGCCAGCAGTGACAACAGCCTCCATACTTATGGCTACACCTTC.

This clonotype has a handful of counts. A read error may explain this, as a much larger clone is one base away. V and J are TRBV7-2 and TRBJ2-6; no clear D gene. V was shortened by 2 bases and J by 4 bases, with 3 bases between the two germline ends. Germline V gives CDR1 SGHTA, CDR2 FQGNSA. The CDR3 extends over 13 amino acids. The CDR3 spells CASSLWGANVLTF. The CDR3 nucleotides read TGTGCCAGCAGCTTATGGGGGGCCAACGTCCTGACTTTC.

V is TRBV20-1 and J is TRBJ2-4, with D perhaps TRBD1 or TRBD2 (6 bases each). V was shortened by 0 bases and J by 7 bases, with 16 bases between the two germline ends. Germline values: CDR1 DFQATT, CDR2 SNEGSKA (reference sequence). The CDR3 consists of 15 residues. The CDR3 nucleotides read TGCAGTGCTAGAGATGTTGGGGGGCTGGGTAACATTCAGTACTTC. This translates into CSARDVGGLGNIQYF.

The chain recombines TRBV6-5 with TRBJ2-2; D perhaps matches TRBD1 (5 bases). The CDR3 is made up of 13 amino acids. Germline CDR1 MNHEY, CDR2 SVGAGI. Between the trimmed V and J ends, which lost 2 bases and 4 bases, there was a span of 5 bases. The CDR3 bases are TGTGCCAGCAGTTACGGGGCCACCGGGGAGCTGTTTTTT. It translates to CASSYGATGELFF.

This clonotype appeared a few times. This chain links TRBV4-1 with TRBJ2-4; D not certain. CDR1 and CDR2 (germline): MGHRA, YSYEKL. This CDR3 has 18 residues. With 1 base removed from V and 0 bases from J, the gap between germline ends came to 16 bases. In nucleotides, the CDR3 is TGCGCCAGCAGCCAAGGATCGACCCTAACACTAGCCAAAAACATTCAGTACTTC. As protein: CASSQGSTLTLAKNIQYF.

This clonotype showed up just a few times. The CDR3 nucleotides are TGTGCCAGCAGACCCGCAAGTGAGGGAGGCGAGCAGTACTTC. Its protein is CASRPASEGGEQYF. The chain recombines TRBV12-3 or TRBV12-4 with TRBJ2-7; tentatively, D is TRBD2 (6 bases). Trimming shortened V by 6 bases and J by 6 bases, and 18 bases separated the two germline ends. The CDR3 runs to 14 residues.

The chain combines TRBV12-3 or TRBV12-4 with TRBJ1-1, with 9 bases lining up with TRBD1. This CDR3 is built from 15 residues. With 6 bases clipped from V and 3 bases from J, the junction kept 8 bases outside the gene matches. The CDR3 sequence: CASSFEGTGYTEAFF. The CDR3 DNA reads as TGTGCCAGCAGCTTTGAAGGGACAGGGTACACTGAAGCTTTCTTT.

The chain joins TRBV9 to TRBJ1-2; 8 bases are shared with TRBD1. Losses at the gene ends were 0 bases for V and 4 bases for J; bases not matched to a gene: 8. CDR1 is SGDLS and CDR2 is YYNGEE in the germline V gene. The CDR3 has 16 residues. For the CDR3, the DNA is TGTGCCAGCAGCGTAGCTACGGGGGGACAGGCCTATGGCTACACCTTC. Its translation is CASSVATGGQAYGYTF. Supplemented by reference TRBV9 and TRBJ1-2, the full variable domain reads DSGVTQTPKHLITATGQRVTLRCSPRSGDLSVYWYQQSLDQGLQFLIQYYNGEERAKGNILERFSAQQFPDLHSELNLSSLELGDSALYFCASSVATGGQAYGYTFGSGTRLTVV.

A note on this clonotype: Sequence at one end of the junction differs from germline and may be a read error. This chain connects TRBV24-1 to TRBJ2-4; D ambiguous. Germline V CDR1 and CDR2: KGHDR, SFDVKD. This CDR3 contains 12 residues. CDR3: CPLEPAKNIQYF. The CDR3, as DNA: TGCCCCCTTGAGCCTGCCAAAAACATTCAGTACTTC.

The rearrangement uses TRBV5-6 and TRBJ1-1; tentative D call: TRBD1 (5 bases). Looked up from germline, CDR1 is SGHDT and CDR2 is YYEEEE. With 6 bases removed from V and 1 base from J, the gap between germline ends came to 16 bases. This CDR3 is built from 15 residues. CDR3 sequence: CASTLGGVGNTEAFF. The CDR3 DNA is TGTGCCAGCACCCTTGGGGGGGTTGGGAACACTGAAGCTTTCTTT.

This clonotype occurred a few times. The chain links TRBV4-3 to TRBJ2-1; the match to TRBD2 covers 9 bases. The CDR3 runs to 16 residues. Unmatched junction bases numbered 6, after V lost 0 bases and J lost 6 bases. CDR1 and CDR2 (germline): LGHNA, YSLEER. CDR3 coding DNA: TGCGCCAGCAGCCAAGAAGCGGGGGGTGTCGTCAATGAGCAGTTCTTC. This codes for CASSQEAGGVVNEQFF.